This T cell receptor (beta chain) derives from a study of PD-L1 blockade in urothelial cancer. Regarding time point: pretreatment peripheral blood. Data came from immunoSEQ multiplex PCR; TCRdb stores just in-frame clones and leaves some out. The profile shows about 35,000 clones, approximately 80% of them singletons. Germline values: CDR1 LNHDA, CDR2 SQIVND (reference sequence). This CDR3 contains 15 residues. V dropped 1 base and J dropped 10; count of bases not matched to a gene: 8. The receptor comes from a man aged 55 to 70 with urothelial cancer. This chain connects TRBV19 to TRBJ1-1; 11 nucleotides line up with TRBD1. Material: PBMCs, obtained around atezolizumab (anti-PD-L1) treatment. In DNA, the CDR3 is TGTGCCAGTAGTATAGGTCTGGGACAGGGGGTTGCAGCTTTCTTT. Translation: CASSIGLGQGVAAFF.